This record looks at one TCR beta chain sequence and its context. This specimen belongs to a study of cytotoxic CD8 clonotypes in ibrutinib-treated CLL. The wider study: Response samples came after a median 12 months of treatment, range 6 to 36.

Here immunoSEQ multiplex PCR was the method, and the copy in TCRdb shows in-frame clones only, minus some. The sample has about 130,000 clones, about 79% seen once. The germline gives CDR1 SGDLS, CDR2 YYNGEE. The CDR3 is 16 residues long. V shed 0 bases and J 3 bases; nucleotides not matched to a gene: 5. The receptor's source is a human donor with chronic lymphocytic leukemia. Sequenced material: PBMCs, taken after 12 months of ibrutinib treatment. The genes are TRBV9 and TRBJ2-7; TRBD2 aligns across 11 bases. The CDR3 sequence is CASSVGSLAGGYEQYF. CDR3 nucleotides: TGTGCCAGCAGCGTAGGGTCGCTAGCGGGAGGCTACGAGCAGTACTTC. The whole variable domain, filled in from reference TRBV9 and TRBJ2-7, reads DSGVTQTPKHLITATGQRVTLRCSPRSGDLSVYWYQQSLDQGLQFLIQYYNGEERAKGNILERFSAQQFPDLHSELNLSSLELGDSALYFCASSVGSLAGGYEQYFGPGTRLTVT.